This T cell receptor beta chain was recovered during a study of early T cells in non-severe SARS-CoV-2 infection. Via MiXCR, TCRdb re-called the 5' RACE reads, giving one row per CDR3 protein. The sample lists 50,000 to 65,000 distinct CDR3 sequences; about 10% were seen once. The CDR3 consists of 14 residues. V shed 6 bases and J shed 0 bases, with 11 bases lying between them. The germline CDR1 and CDR2 sequences are SQVTM and ANQGSEA. The clonotype comes from an adult who was a healthcare worker with PCR-confirmed SARS-CoV-2 infection or an uninfected control (not recorded which). The chain links TRBV29-1 to TRBJ2-2; D gene unclear. Material: whole blood, obtained at baseline. DNA of the CDR3: TGCAGCGTGACCCGTCGGACGAACACCGGGGAGCTGTTTTTT. Translating it yields CSVTRRTNTGELFF.